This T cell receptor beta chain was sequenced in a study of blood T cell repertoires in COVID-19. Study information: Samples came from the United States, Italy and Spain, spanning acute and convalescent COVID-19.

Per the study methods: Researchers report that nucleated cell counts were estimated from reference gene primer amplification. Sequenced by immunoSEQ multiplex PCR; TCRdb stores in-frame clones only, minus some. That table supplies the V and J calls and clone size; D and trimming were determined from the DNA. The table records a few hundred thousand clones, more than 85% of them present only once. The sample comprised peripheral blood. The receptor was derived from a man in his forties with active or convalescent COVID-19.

CDR3 sequence reads: CASSLGAGNTIYF. For the CDR3, the DNA is TGTGCCAGCAGCCTCGGAGCTGGAAACACCATATATTTT. This chain uses TRBV6-5 with TRBJ1-3, with D unclear. The V gene lost 6 bases and the J gene lost 2 bases, with 8 bases spanning the gap. The germline gives CDR1 MNHEY, CDR2 SVGAGI. The CDR3 has 13 residues.